These 20 T cell receptor beta chains were all obtained from the same sample, sequenced in a study of T-cell reconstitution after alpha-beta-depleted transplantation in children. The TCRbeta library was prepared with unique molecular identifiers. TCRdb itself ran the PCR reads through MiXCR, one entry per CDR3 protein. The table lists a few hundred thousand distinct CDR3 sequences, approximately 10% of them singletons. Sequencing used PBMCs from the stem cell graft donor, obtained from the stem cell graft. The receptors were sampled from a human donor who donated a stem cell graft to a child with acute lymphoblastic leukemia.

This clonotype has a count of ten or more. The gene calls are TRBV3-1 and TRBJ1-2, with a weak D call TRBD1 (5 bases). V was clipped by 4 bases and J by 9 bases, with 12 bases between them. CDR3 length: 12 amino acids. Germline CDR1 reads LGHDT; CDR2 reads YNNKEL (reference sequence). The CDR3 is CASSPLLGRYTF. The CDR3 DNA reads TGTGCCAGCAGCCCCCTATTGGGACGCTACACCTTC.

The V and J genes are TRBV29-1 and TRBJ2-5; perhaps TRBD1 as D (5 bases). Trimming left V 4 bases short and J 5 bases short, with 17 bases between. Germline V gene lookup returns CDR1 SQVTM and CDR2 ANQGSEA. The CDR3 loop spans 14 amino acids. For the CDR3, the DNA is TGCAGCGTTGTGTGGGTTGGGGCGACGGAGACCCAGTACTTC. Its translation: CSVVWVGATETQYF.

This chain uses TRBV6-2 or TRBV6-3 with TRBJ1-2; no clear D gene. The CDR3 contains 14 residues. The germline V gene encodes CDR1 MNHEY and CDR2 SVGEGT. With 7 bases removed from V and 0 bases from J, the gap between germline ends came to 12 bases. The CDR3 sequence: CASKGRRANYGYTF. The DNA of the CDR3 is TGTGCCAGCAAGGGTCGGCGAGCTAACTATGGCTACACCTTC.

This clonotype was seen ten or more times. The chain carries TRBV6-4 and TRBJ2-7; D may be TRBD2 (5 bases). The CDR3 has 14 amino acids. V gave up 8 bases and J gave up 2 bases, with 16 bases separating them. Germline V gene lookup returns CDR1 MRHNA and CDR2 SNTAGT. The DNA of the CDR3 is TGTGCCAGCTCCCGAGGAGGTGCCCCCTACGAGCAGTACTTC. It codes for CASSRGGAPYEQYF.

The table lists this clonotype with many counts. The rearrangement joins TRBV18 to TRBJ2-5; D gene ambiguous. The V end was cut by 1 base, the J end by 11 bases, with 8 bases between. The germline V gene has CDR1 KGHSH and CDR2 LQKENI. This CDR3 has 11 residues. The CDR3 is CASSPRVQQYF. Here the CDR3 DNA reads TGTGCCAGCTCACCACGGGTACAGCAGTACTTC.

Only a few counts were recorded for this clonotype. One junction end does not reproduce the germline sequence, and a read error may be involved. The CDR3 protein is CASSPFGDF. In nucleotides, the CDR3 is TGTGCCAGCAGCCCGTTTGGAGACTTC. The chain joins TRBV5-5 to TRBJ2-5; D unresolved. This CDR3 has 9 residues. Germline CDR1 reads SGHKS; CDR2 reads YYEKEE (reference sequence).

This clonotype was picked up a small number of times. The chain is built from TRBV6-5 and TRBJ1-1; D not resolved. The CDR3 is 13 amino acids. V lost 6 bases and J 3 bases, leaving 11 bases between the germline ends. Germline V lookup: CDR1 MNHEY, CDR2 SVGAGI. This CDR3 is CASRLIADTEAFF. The CDR3 DNA is TGTGCCAGCAGATTAATAGCGGACACTGAAGCTTTCTTT.

This clonotype was observed a handful of times. The chain joins TRBV29-1 to TRBJ2-3; D is ambiguous. V was shortened by 2 bases and J by 5 bases, with 11 bases between the two germline ends. Germline loops: CDR1 SQVTM, CDR2 ANQGSEA. CDR3 length: 13 amino acids. The CDR3 region has the DNA TGCAGCGTTGAACCCCGTGCCCGAGATACGCAGTATTTT. This sequence encodes CSVEPRARDTQYF.

Only a few counts were recorded for this clonotype. This chain connects TRBV20-1 to TRBJ1-6; no firm D call. The germline CDR1 and CDR2 sequences are DFQATT and SNEGSKA (reference sequence). The CDR3 is 17 residues long. The V end was cut by 2 bases, the J end by 0 bases, with 14 bases between. CDR3 protein: CSARIAPANSYNSPLHF. As DNA, the CDR3 is TGCAGTGCTAGAATTGCGCCGGCGAACTCCTATAATTCACCCCTCCACTTT.

This clonotype was detected ten times or more. This chain uses TRBV30 with TRBJ2-7, with no clear D. Trimming took off 0 bases at V and 1 base at J, with 13 bases between the two ends. Germline values: CDR1 GTSNPN, CDR2 SVGIG (reference sequence). CDR3 length: 15 residues. CDR3 loop: CAWSVKSTRSYEQYF. CDR3 sequence (DNA): TGTGCCTGGAGTGTAAAGTCGACACGTTCCTACGAGCAGTACTTC.

The chain is built from TRBV20-1 and TRBJ1-2; D gene uncertain. Trimming took off 3 bases at V and 4 bases at J, with 15 bases between the two ends. Germline CDR1 reads DFQATT; CDR2 reads SNEGSKA (reference sequence). There are 14 residues in the CDR3. The CDR3 loop is CSARHPGSSYGYTF. DNA for the CDR3: TGCAGTGCTAGGCACCCGGGCTCAAGCTATGGCTACACCTTC.

This clonotype was recorded many times. This rearrangement joins TRBV25-1 to TRBJ1-2, with a tentative D call TRBD1 (5 bases). This CDR3 region has 14 residues. CDR1 MGHDK and CDR2 SYGVNS come from the germline V gene. V was trimmed by 3 bases and J by 6 bases, leaving 14 bases between them. The CDR3 nucleotides are TGTGCCAGCAGTGACCCCGGCAGGGTAAATGGCTACACCTTC. This sequence encodes CASSDPGRVNGYTF.

This clonotype was recorded at least ten times. The chain employs TRBV7-2 and TRBJ2-1; possibly TRBD1 for D (5 bases). The V and J ends lost 3 bases and 4 bases respectively, with 10 bases between them. Germline CDR1 SGHTA, CDR2 FQGNSA. This CDR3 is built from 14 residues. CDR3 nucleotide sequence: TGTGCCAGCAGCTTGACACAGGCGTACAATGAGCAGTTCTTC. It translates to CASSLTQAYNEQFF.

J is TRBJ1-5 and V is TRBV6-5; 11 bases line up with TRBD1. This CDR3 is 15 amino acids long. In germline, CDR1 is MNHEY, CDR2 SVGAGI. Trimming took 7 bases from V and 2 from J; bases not matched to a gene: 4. The CDR3 DNA reads TGTGCCAGCATCCCGGGACAGGGGGGCAATCAGCCCCAGCATTTT. Translated: CASIPGQGGNQPQHF.

This chain connects TRBV20-1 to TRBJ2-7, with D tentatively TRBD1 (5 bases). V was pared by 4 bases and J by 2 bases, with 12 bases between. The CDR3 spans 13 residues. Germline V gene data show CDR1 as DFQATT and CDR2 as SNEGSKA (reference sequence). The CDR3 reads CSATRQITYEQYF. The CDR3 DNA follows: TGCAGTGCTACTAGACAGATTACCTACGAGCAGTACTTC.

The chain uses TRBV5-5 and TRBJ1-6; 8 nucleotides line up with TRBD1. The CDR3 covers 18 residues. V shed 4 bases and J 5 bases; nucleotides not matched to a gene: 14. Germline V CDR1 and CDR2: SGHKS, YYEKEE (reference sequence). CDR3 sequence reads: CASSVPGQEIGHNSPLHF. The DNA of the CDR3 is TGTGCCAGCAGCGTTCCGGGACAGGAGATTGGACATAATTCACCCCTCCACTTT.

Only a few counts were recorded for this clonotype. The chain couples TRBV10-1 to TRBJ1-6, with D possibly being TRBD1 (5 bases). Germline CDR1 WNHNN, CDR2 SYGVQD (reference sequence). Trimming left V 3 bases short and J 10 bases short, with 16 bases between. The length of the CDR3 is 15 residues. For the CDR3, the DNA is TGCGCCAGCAGTGAAGATGTTTCAGGGCGGTCACCCCTCCACTTT. Translating it yields CASSEDVSGRSPLHF.

This clonotype was recorded a few times. The rearrangement uses TRBV4-1 and TRBJ1-6, with TRBD1 matching 9 bases. Germline V CDR1 and CDR2: MGHRA, YSYEKL. The junction had 10 bases not matched to a gene; V was cut back by 3 bases and J by 7 bases. The CDR3 length is 17 residues. Written as DNA, the CDR3 is TGCGCCAGCAGCCAGGGCCTGACCGGGACAGGGAATTCACCCCTCCACTTT. Translation gives CASSQGLTGTGNSPLHF.

This clonotype was recorded a few times. The chain employs TRBV13 and TRBJ2-6, with 10 bases fitting TRBD1. This CDR3 spans 20 amino acids. J lost 0 bases, V lost 5 bases, and 13 bases had no gene match. CDR1 is PRHDT, CDR2 FYEKMQ, per germline (reference sequence). The CDR3 here is CASSLYIRDRGRSGANVLTF. The CDR3 region has the DNA TGTGCCAGCAGCCTGTATATCCGGGACAGGGGCCGCTCTGGGGCCAACGTCCTGACTTTC.

The chain is built from TRBV19 and TRBJ1-5, with D hard to call. V dropped 4 bases and J dropped 5 bases, with 15 bases sitting between them. The CDR3 spans 15 residues. Germline lookup yields CDR1 LNHDA and CDR2 SQIVND (reference sequence). This CDR3 reads CASSTGPERYQPQHF. In DNA form, the CDR3 reads TGTGCCAGTAGTACCGGGCCCGAAAGGTATCAGCCCCAGCATTTT.